This T cell receptor beta chain originates from a study of T cell responses to AZD1222 COVID-19 vaccine. General study points: Only after the peak T cell response were repertoires sampled. Spike-specific TCR depth and breadth grew after two AZD1222 doses.

The method was immunoSEQ multiplex PCR; TCRdb's version includes in-frame clones alone and lacks a portion of them. The sample has about 110,000 clones, 88% seen once. Trimming shortened V by 2 bases and J by 0 bases, and 2 bases separated the two germline ends. The length of the CDR3 is 13 residues. Germline CDR1 is MNHEY and CDR2 is SMNVEV (reference sequence). On this clone itself: The antigen is unknown.

The receptor comes from an adult in good health. This rearrangement joins TRBV27 to TRBJ1-5, with D unresolved. The sample was peripheral blood, taken on day 0 of AZD1222 vaccination. The CDR3 sequence is CASSLVSNQPQHF. The CDR3 DNA reads as TGTGCCAGCAGTTTAGTTAGCAATCAGCCCCAGCATTTT.